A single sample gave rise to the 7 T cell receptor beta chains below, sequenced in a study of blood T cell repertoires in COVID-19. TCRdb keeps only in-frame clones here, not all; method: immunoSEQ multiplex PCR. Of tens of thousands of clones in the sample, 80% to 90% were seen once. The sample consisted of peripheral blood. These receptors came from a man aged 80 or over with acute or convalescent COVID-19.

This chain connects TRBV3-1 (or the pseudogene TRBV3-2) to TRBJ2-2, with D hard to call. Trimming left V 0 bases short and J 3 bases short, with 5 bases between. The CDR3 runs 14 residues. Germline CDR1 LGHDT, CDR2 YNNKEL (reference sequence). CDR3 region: CASSQDADTGELFF. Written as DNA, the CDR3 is TGTGCCAGCAGCCAAGATGCGGACACCGGGGAGCTGTTTTTT.

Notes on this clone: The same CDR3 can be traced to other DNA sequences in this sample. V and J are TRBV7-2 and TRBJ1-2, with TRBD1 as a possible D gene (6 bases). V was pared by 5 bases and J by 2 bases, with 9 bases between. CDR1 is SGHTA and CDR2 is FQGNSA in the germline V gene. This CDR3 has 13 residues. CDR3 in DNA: TGTGCCAGCAGCCCTCAGGGGAACTATGGCTACACCTTC. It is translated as CASSPQGNYGYTF.

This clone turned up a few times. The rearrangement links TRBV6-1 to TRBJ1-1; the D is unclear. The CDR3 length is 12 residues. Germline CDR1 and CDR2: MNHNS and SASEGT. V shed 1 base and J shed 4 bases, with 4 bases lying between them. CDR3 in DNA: TGTGCCAGCAGTGAAGTGGCCACTGAAGCTTTCTTT. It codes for CASSEVATEAFF.

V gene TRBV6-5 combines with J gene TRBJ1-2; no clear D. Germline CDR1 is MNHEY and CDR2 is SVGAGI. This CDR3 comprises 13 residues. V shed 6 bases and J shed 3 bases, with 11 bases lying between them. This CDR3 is CASSLRQDYGYTF. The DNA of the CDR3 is TGTGCCAGCAGCCTCAGGCAGGACTATGGCTACACCTTC.

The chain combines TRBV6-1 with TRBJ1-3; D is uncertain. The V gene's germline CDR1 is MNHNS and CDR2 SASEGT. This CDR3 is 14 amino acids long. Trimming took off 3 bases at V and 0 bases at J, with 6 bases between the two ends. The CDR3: CASSENSSGNTIYF. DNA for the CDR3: TGTGCCAGCAGTGAGAACAGCTCTGGAAACACCATATATTTT.

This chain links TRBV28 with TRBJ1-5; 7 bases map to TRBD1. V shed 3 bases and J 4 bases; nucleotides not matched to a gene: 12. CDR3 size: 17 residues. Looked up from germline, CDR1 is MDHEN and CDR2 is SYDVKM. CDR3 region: CASSLSRQGISNQPQHF. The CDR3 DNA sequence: TGTGCCAGCAGTTTGTCAAGACAGGGTATCTCTAATCAGCCCCAGCATTTT.

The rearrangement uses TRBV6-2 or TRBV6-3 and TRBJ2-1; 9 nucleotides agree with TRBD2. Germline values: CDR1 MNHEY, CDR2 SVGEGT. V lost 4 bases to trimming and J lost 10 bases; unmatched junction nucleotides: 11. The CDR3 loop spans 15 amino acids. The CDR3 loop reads CASSFTLTSGGEQFF. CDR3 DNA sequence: TGTGCCAGCAGTTTCACCCTGACTAGCGGAGGCGAGCAGTTCTTC.